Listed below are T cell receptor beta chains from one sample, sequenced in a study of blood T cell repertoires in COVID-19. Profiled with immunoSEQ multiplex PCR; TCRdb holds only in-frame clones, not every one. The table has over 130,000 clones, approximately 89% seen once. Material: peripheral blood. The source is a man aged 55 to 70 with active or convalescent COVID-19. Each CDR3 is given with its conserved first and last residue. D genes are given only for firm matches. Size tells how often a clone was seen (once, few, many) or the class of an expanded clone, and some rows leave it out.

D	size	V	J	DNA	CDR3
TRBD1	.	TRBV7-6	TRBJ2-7	TGTGCCAGCAGCTTAGCTGGCTTCCGGGACAGGCGGCCCTACGAGCAGTACTTC	CASSLAGFRDRRPYEQYF
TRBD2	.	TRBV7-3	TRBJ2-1	TGTGCCAGCAGCTTCGCGGGAGGGCCAGGGGAGCAGTTCTTC	CASSFAGGPGEQFF
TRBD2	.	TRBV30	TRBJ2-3	TGTGCCTGGAGCGCAACTAGCGGGAGAGATACGCAGTATTTT	CAWSATSGRDTQYF
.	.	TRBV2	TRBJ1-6	TGTGCCAGCAGTGGGGCAGAGAATGATAATTCACCCCTCCACTTT	CASSGAENDNSPLHF
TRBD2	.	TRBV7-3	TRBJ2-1	TGTGCCAGCAGCCCGCATGCGGGAGCAAGTAATGAGCAGTTCTTC	CASSPHAGASNEQFF
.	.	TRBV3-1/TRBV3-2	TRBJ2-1	TGTGCCAGCAGCCAAGATACGTCGCGGAGTGATGAGCAGTTCTTC	CASSQDTSRSDEQFF
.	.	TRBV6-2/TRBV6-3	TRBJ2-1	TGTGCCAGCAGTTACAGCAGGGAGCAGTTCTTC	CASSYSREQFF
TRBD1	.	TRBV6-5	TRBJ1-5	TGTGCCAGCAGAAGACAGGGGAGAAGCAATCAGCCCCAGCATTTT	CASRRQGRSNQPQHF
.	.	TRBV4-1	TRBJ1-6	TGCGCCAGCAGCCAAGAGACGGTCGGGAATTCACCCCTCCACTTT	CASSQETVGNSPLHF
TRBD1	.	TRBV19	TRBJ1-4	TGTGCCAGTAGTACCCGGGACAGGGGGCGACGGGATAATGAAAAACTGTTTTTT	CASSTRDRGRRDNEKLFF
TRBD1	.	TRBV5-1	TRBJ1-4	TGCGCCAGCAGCAAAAACAGGGGGATAGCTGAAAAACTGTTTTTT	CASSKNRGIAEKLFF
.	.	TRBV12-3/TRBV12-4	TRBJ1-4	TGTGCCAGCCGTTCGTCAACTAATGAAAAACTGTTTTTT	CASRSSTNEKLFF
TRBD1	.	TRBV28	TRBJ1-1	TGTGCCAGCAGTTTAAAGGGGACAGCGAACACTGAAGCTTTCTTT	CASSLKGTANTEAFF
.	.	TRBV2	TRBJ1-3	TGTGCCAGCAGGGAAGACTCCGCGGCTGGAAACACCATATATTTT	CASREDSAAGNTIYF
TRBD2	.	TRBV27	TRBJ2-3	TGTGCCAGCAGTTTATGGGCTAGCGGGAAATGGGATACGCAGTATTTT	CASSLWASGKWDTQYF
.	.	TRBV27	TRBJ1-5	TGTGCCAGCAGTTTAAGGGGCGCGGGCAATCAGCCCCAGCATTTT	CASSLRGAGNQPQHF
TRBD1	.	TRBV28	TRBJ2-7	TGTGCCAGCAGTTTATTTTCCGGGACAGGGGACGACGAGCAGTACTTC	CASSLFSGTGDDEQYF
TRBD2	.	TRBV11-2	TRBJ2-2	TGTGCCCTCGGGGGGGTCCCAAACACCGGGGAGCTGTTTTTT	CALGGVPNTGELFF
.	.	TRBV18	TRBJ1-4	TGTGCCAGCTCAGCGACTGCAACTAATGAAAAACTGTTTTTT	CASSATATNEKLFF
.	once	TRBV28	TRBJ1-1	TGTGCCAGCAGTCCCCACGGGGGGAACACTGAAGCTTTCTTT	CASSPHGGNTEAFF
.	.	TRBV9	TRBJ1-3	TGTGCCAGCAGCGTAGGGGTTTTTGGGCCTGGAAACACCATATATTTT	CASSVGVFGPGNTIYF
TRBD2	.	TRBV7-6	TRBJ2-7	TGTGCCAGCAGCAATACGGGACTAGCGGGAGGCGAGCAGTACTTC	CASSNTGLAGGEQYF
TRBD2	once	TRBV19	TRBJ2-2	TGTGCCAGTAGTGCGCCGGGACTATTATCGACCGGGGAGCTGTTTTTT	CASSAPGLLSTGELFF
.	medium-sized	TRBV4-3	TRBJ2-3	TGCGCCAGCAGCCAAGATTGGGCGTTTACAGATACGCAGTATTTT	CASSQDWAFTDTQYF
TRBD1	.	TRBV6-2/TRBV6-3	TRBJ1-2	TGTGCCAGCAGTTACTGGACAGGGGAGGATGGCTACACCTTC	CASSYWTGEDGYTF
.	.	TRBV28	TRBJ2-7	TGTGCCAGCAGGGTAGCTCAGTACGAGCAGTACTTC	CASRVAQYEQYF
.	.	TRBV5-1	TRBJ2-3	TGCGCCAGCAGCTCCGGGGACAAACTTTCTAGCACAGATACGCAGTATTTT	CASSSGDKLSSTDTQYF
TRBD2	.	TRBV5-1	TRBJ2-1	TGCGCCAGCACGGGGACTAGCGGGAGGTCCTACAATGAGCAGTTCTTC	CASTGTSGRSYNEQFF
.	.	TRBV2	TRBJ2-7	TGTGCCAGCAGGTGGACAGAATCCTACGAGCAGTACTTC	CASRWTESYEQYF
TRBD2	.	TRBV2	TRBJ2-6	TGTGCTGAGCTAGCGGGAGGGCGTGGGGCCAACGTCCTGACTTTC	CAELAGGRGANVLTF
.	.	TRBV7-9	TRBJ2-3	TGTGCCAGCAGCAAGGGGGACAAAGCCCCAAATACGCAGTATTTT	CASSKGDKAPNTQYF
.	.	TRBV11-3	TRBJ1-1	TGTGCCAGCAGCTTAGGCGGTGACCAGGCAGGGGCTTTCTTT	CASSLGGDQAGAFF
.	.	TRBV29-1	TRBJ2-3	TGCAGCGGGAGATCGAGCACAGATACGCAGTATTTT	CSGRSSTDTQYF